The next 19 T cell receptor beta chains were all read from a single sample in a study of CD8+ T cells in alopecia areata. Treatment denoted: oral pan-JAK inhibitor, 5-10 mg twice daily. After isolation, RNA underwent reverse transcription to generate cDNA as the sequencing template. Only in-frame clones appear in the TCRdb table, and some are missing; sequencing was by immunoSEQ multiplex PCR. The sample yields about 210,000 clones, around two fifths seen once. Source: CD4+ T cells sorted from blood, taken at approximately week 36, from a patient treated with tofacitinib. The receptors were sampled from a human donor with alopecia areata.

J is TRBJ2-6 and V is TRBV6-5, with D perhaps matching TRBD2 (6 bases). The CDR3 has 16 residues. Trimming left V 1 base short and J 0 bases short, with 7 bases between. The V gene's germline CDR1 is MNHEY and CDR2 SVGAGI. The CDR3 DNA is TGTGCCAGCAGTTACTTCGGGGGCTCTGGGGCCAACGTCCTGACTTTC. It encodes CASSYFGGSGANVLTF.

The rearrangement links TRBV14 to TRBJ2-7; TRBD2 agrees at 11 bases. CDR3 size: 15 residues. Trimming cost V 4 bases and J 5 bases; bases outside gene matches: 7. Germline CDR1 is SGHDN and CDR2 is FVKESK. The CDR3 DNA sequence: TGTGCCAGCAGCCGTAGACTAGCGGGAAAAGACGAGCAGTACTTC. Translated, it gives CASSRRLAGKDEQYF.

This sequence joins TRBV7-9 and TRBJ1-2; the match to TRBD1 covers 9 bases. This CDR3 has 13 residues. V was pared by 3 bases and J by 4 bases, with 0 bases of the junction left unmatched. In germline, CDR1 is SEHNR, CDR2 FQNEAQ (reference sequence). CDR3 DNA sequence: TGTGCCAGCAGCTTGACAGGGGGCTATGGCTACACCTTC. Translating gives CASSLTGGYGYTF.

This chain connects TRBV9 to TRBJ1-5, with D tentatively TRBD1 (5 bases). The V end lost 2 bases, the J end lost 7 bases, and 10 bases lay between the germline ends. The CDR3 length is 13 residues. Germline CDR1 SGDLS, CDR2 YYNGEE. The CDR3 protein is CASSVGGMQPQHF. The CDR3 DNA is TGTGCCAGCAGCGTTGGGGGGATGCAGCCCCAGCATTTT.

The chain has TRBV7-2 and TRBJ2-7, with 8 bases identical to TRBD1. The CDR3 sequence is 13 residues long. Trimming at V came to 5 bases and at J to 3 bases, leaving 3 bases not matched to a gene. Germline lookup yields CDR1 SGHTA and CDR2 FQGNSA. CDR3 nucleotide sequence: TGTGCCAGCAGCCCAGGGACAGGCTACGAGCAGTACTTC. This translates into CASSPGTGYEQYF.

The gene calls are TRBV4-3 and TRBJ2-1, with D tentatively TRBD1 (6 bases). Trimming left V 0 bases short and J 9 bases short, with 27 bases between. From germline, CDR1 is LGHNA and CDR2 YSLEER. The CDR3 is 19 residues long. In DNA form, the CDR3 reads TGCGCCAGCAGCCAAGAACAACACCATACAGGGTCCCCAGCTGGTGAGCAGTTCTTC. Protein: CASSQEQHHTGSPAGEQFF.

This chain links TRBV7-2 with TRBJ2-6, with 11 bases that match TRBD1. The CDR3 is 19 residues long. The V segment lost 4 bases and the J segment 3 bases; nucleotides outside the gene matches: 11. Germline V gene sequence: CDR1 SGHTA, CDR2 FQGNSA. The CDR3 reads CASSSPGQGAWSGANVLTF. The DNA of the CDR3 is TGTGCCAGCAGCTCACCTGGACAGGGGGCATGGAGTGGGGCCAACGTCCTGACTTTC.

The chain's CDR3 is CASSRAGRTGELFF. CDR3 DNA sequence: TGCGCCAGCAGCAGGGCAGGACGTACCGGGGAGCTGTTTTTT. This chain connects TRBV5-1 to TRBJ2-2; D is uncertain. This CDR3 contains 14 residues. Germline CDR1 is SGHRS and CDR2 is YFSETQ. V was shortened by 4 bases and J by 5 bases, with 12 bases between the two germline ends.

In its sample, this clone was seen a few times. The chain has TRBV7-2 and TRBJ2-5; 7 bases line up with TRBD1. The better agreement between TRBJ2-7 and the DNA end casts doubt on the J call. This CDR3 is built from 17 residues. CDR1 is SGHTA, CDR2 FQGNSA, per germline. The DNA of the CDR3 is TGTGCCAGCAGCTCCCGCCCCGGGACAGTTGATTCCTACGAGCAGTACTTC. The encoded protein is CASSSRPGTVDSYEQYF.

The sample holds a few counts of this clone. J is TRBJ2-7 and V is TRBV15; 8 positions agree with TRBD2. The trim removed 3 bases at V and 4 bases at J, leaving 8 bases unmatched. The CDR3 covers 15 residues. Germline V lookup: CDR1 LNHNV, CDR2 YYDKDF (reference sequence). In nucleotides, the CDR3 is TGTGCCACCAGCAGTCAACTAGCGGAGAGGTACGAGCAGTACTTC. Its translation: CATSSQLAERYEQYF. Full variable domain (missing parts from reference TRBV15 and TRBJ2-7): DAMVIQNPRYQVTQFGKPVTLSCSQTLNHNVMYWYQQKSSQAPKLLFHYYDKDFNNEADTPDNFQSRRPNTSFCFLDIRSPGLGDTAMYLCATSSQLAERYEQYFGPGTRLTVT.

This clone has more than one count but fewer than ten. The chain links TRBV5-6 to TRBJ2-2, with 9 bases aligning to TRBD2. CDR1 and CDR2 (germline): SGHDT, YYEEEE. The ends lost 3 bases at V and 0 bases at J; junction bases unmatched: 3. This CDR3 spans 16 amino acids. The CDR3 loop reads CASSWRLAANTGELFF. Here the CDR3 DNA reads TGTGCCAGCAGCTGGAGACTAGCGGCGAACACCGGGGAGCTGTTTTTT.

This chain links TRBV25-1 with TRBJ2-3; TRBD2 is a possible D gene (5 bases). Looked up from germline, CDR1 is MGHDK and CDR2 is SYGVNS. This CDR3 spans 12 amino acids. V was trimmed by 6 bases and J by 5 bases, leaving 9 bases between them. The DNA of the CDR3 is TGTGCCAGCAGGAGAGCGGAAGATACGCAGTATTTT. It encodes CASRRAEDTQYF.

Note on this clone: This clone may be a read error of a much larger clone one base away. This chain joins TRBV7-2 and TRBJ2-2; 8 nucleotides line up with TRBD1. The length of the CDR3 is 16 residues. CDR1 and CDR2 from the germline V gene are SGHTA and FQGNSA. The CDR3, as DNA: TGTTCCAGCAGCTTAAGGACAGGGAATCCCTTCGGGGAGCTGTTTTTT. This encodes CSSSLRTGNPFGELFF.

This rearrangement joins TRBV6-4 to TRBJ1-1; 7 bases match TRBD1. The CDR3 runs to 14 residues. Trimming removed 7 bases from V and 7 bases from J; junction bases left unmatched: 12. Germline CDR1 MRHNA, CDR2 SNTAGT. Written as DNA, the CDR3 is TGTGCCAGCACCCTCTGGGGAGGACAGGATGAAGCTTTCTTT. This gives the protein CASTLWGGQDEAFF.

V gene TRBV7-8 combines with J gene TRBJ2-5; tentatively, D is TRBD1 (6 bases). The DNA end is more similar to TRBJ2-7, so the J call may be wrong. The germline CDR1 and CDR2 sequences are SGHVS and FQNEAQ. This CDR3 spans 14 amino acids. This CDR3 reads CASSLEHRVSEQYF. DNA of the CDR3: TGTGCCAGCAGCCTGGAACACAGGGTTAGCGAGCAGTACTTC.

This chain connects TRBV7-2 to TRBJ2-7; TRBD1 matches at 10 bases. V trimming: 4 bases; J trimming: 2 bases; junction bases outside the gene matches: 2. This CDR3 is 14 amino acids long. Per germline, CDR1 SGHTA and CDR2 FQGNSA. This CDR3 is CASSSGTGAYEQYF. CDR3 sequence (DNA): TGTGCCAGCAGCTCCGGGACAGGGGCCTACGAGCAGTACTTC.

This chain connects TRBV4-1 to TRBJ2-6; D is unclear. The V gene lost 1 base and the J gene lost 1 base, with 5 bases spanning the gap. Germline V gives CDR1 MGHRA, CDR2 YSYEKL. CDR3 length equals 15 residues. The CDR3 protein is CASSQGWSGANVLTF. CDR3 nucleotides: TGCGCCAGCAGCCAAGGTTGGTCTGGGGCCAACGTCCTGACTTTC.

This clone turned up a few times. The gene calls are TRBV7-9 and TRBJ1-2, with D possibly TRBD1 on 5 matching bases. V was pared by 5 bases and J by 2 bases, with 9 bases between. The CDR3 extends over 13 amino acids. In germline, CDR1 is SEHNR, CDR2 FQNEAQ (reference sequence). The CDR3 nucleotides read TGTGCCAGCAGCCCGACAGAAAACTATGGCTACACCTTC. Translation: CASSPTENYGYTF.

This chain uses TRBV7-2 with TRBJ2-7; no definite D call. The germline CDR1 and CDR2 sequences are SGHTA and FQGNSA. Deletions cut 2 bases from V and 2 bases from J, with 13 bases between. This CDR3 has 15 amino acids. The chain's CDR3 is CASSLTPSVTYEQYF. The CDR3 nucleotides read TGTGCCAGCAGCTTAACCCCCTCGGTCACCTACGAGCAGTACTTC.